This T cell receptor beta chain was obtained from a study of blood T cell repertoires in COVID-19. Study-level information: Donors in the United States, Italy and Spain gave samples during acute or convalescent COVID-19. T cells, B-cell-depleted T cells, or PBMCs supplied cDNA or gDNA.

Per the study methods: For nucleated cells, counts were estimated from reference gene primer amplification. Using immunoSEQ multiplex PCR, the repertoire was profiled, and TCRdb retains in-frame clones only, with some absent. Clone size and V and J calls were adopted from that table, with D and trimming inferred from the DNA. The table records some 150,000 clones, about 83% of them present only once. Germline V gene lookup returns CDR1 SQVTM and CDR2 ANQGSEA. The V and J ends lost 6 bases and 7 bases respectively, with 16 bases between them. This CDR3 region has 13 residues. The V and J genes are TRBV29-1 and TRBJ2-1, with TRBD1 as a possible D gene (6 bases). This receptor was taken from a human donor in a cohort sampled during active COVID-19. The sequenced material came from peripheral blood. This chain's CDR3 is CSVARYQGNEQFF. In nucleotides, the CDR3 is TGCAGCGTCGCCCGATACCAGGGGAATGAGCAGTTCTTC.